This T cell receptor (beta chain) was captured in a study of shared clonotypes between healthy human individuals (dated by TCRdb to 2018 to 2021). Concerning the study at large: The cohort comprised two women and a few men aged 18 to 49 years. For each donor, CD4 naive and CD4 memory were each run on three plates, CD8 naive on two plates, and CD8 memory on one plate. The study deeply sequenced blood TCR repertoires of five healthy adults to estimate repertoire size and the extent of clonotype sharing between individuals. To increase sequencing depth and limit assay-specific biases, TCR repertoire library preparation and sequencing were carried out by different laboratories using diverse techniques. Per donor, leukapheresis produced somewhere between about 0.94 and 10 billion PBMCs.

Using the deep immunoSEQ assay, multiplex PCR amplified TCR CDR3 regions from genomic DNA. For each cell subset, the extracted genomic DNA was distributed evenly across all wells of several immunoSEQ 96-well plates, and each plate served as one replicate. For sorted subsets, each replicate PCR was loaded with roughly 0.2 ug genomic DNA, equivalent to about 30,000 T cell genomes. Purified libraries were quantified with a Qubit 3.0 fluorometer, sized on a Bioanalyzer 2100, and re-quantified with the KAPA Library Quantification kit. Every immunoSEQ 96-well plate was sequenced on a dedicated single-read 150-cycle Illumina NextSeq 550 flow cell. The original methods were these. The immunoSEQ output contained only junctional sequences without quality scores, so filtering could not match that applied to full-length reads. Sequences were annotated with PyIR, a Python wrapper for IgBLAST v1.9, and V/J genes and CDR3 were assigned using IMGT germline references. Reads were removed for weak V/J assignments (E-value above 1e-6), missing CDR3, stop codons, out-of-frame junctions, or ambiguous translated residues. V3J clonotypes were defined as sequences sharing an identical inferred V gene, J gene, and CDR3 amino acid sequence. Percentage overlap between repertoires was computed as shared unique clonotypes divided by the size of the smaller repertoire. RTK rarefaction, the Chao1 estimator, and Recon v2.1 estimates of unobserved clonotypes were used to assess repertoire richness. For all TCRbeta clonotypes obtained by the gDNA method from several donors, generation probabilities were computed with OLGA. TCRdb provides this immuneACCESS table in a form limited to in-frame rearrangements. Some clones are lacking; in checked studies, under half of them reflect an unresolved V gene, and why the rest are absent is not known. That table gives V, J and clone size, and the DNA gave D and trimming. The sample includes a few hundred thousand clones, with 74% observed a single time. Together, the top ten hold under 13% of the sample.

The donors were healthy, HIV-negative adults who had no recently reported acute infections or vaccinations. Every donor was a Caucasian adult residing in Nashville, Tennessee, USA. CD4+ T cells were enriched by magnetic negative selection; naive cells were then positively selected on CD45RA, and the negative fraction formed the memory subset. After blood collection by leukapheresis, PBMCs were isolated using Ficoll-Histopaque density gradient centrifugation and then cryopreserved in the vapor phase of liquid nitrogen. Analytical flow cytometry was used to check the purity and quantity of every magnetically sorted T cell population. From each sorted fraction, genomic DNA was isolated and quantified by UV absorbance on a Nanodrop 2000c. Details on this clone: The clone's antigen remains unknown. No base-level quality is on record; no much larger clone is a single base apart.

The study at large found these results: Sampling was restricted to blood, and TCR repertoires in tissues likely differ from the TCR repertoires found in blood. Because the study included a small number of donors, the genetic and exposure-history diversity represented was limited. Higher generation probabilities were observed for clonotypes shared by all four sorted-subset donors than for non-shared clonotypes. Even with the large sequencing depth, rarefaction of the sorted-subset datasets indicated that sequencing was incomplete. Naive subsets generally had larger estimated clonotype richness than memory subsets. Based on pairwise subsampling, the degree of clonotype sharing among donors was expected to be affected by sequencing depth. When a handful of donors were compared, the shared fraction of clonotypes was around 5% for naive CD4, around 4% for naive CD8, more than 2% for memory CD4, and about 0.36% for memory CD8.

Material: memory CD4+ T cells sorted from blood. The sample's cell subset or site label, decoded: CD45RA-negative fraction. The clonotype originates from a man aged 30 to 39 in good health.

The CDR3 loop reads CASSLSGQRSSGNTIYF. The bases are TGCGCCAGCAGCTTGTCTGGACAGCGGAGCTCTGGAAACACCATATATTTT. The chain links TRBV5-1 with TRBJ1-3; possibly the D gene is TRBD1, per 6 matching bases. Counted from cysteine to phenylalanine, this CDR3 has 17 amino acids. Just the 51-base CDR3 DNA is kept, in frame starting at base 1. V is clipped by 1 base and J by 0 bases, and the sequence between their germline boundaries is 14 bases long. In the germline V gene, CDR1 corresponds to SGHRS and CDR2 to YFSETQ.